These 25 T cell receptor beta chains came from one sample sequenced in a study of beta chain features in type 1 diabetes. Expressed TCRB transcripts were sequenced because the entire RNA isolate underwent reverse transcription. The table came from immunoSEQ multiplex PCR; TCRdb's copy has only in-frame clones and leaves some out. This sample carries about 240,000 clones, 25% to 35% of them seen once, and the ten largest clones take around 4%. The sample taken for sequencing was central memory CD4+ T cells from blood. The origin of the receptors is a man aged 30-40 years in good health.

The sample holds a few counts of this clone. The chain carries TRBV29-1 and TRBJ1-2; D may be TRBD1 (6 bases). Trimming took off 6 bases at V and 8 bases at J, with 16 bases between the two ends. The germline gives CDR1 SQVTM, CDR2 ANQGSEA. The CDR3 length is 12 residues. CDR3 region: CSVQPGQVGYTF. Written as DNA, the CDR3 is TGCAGCGTCCAACCGGGACAAGTGGGCTACACCTTC.

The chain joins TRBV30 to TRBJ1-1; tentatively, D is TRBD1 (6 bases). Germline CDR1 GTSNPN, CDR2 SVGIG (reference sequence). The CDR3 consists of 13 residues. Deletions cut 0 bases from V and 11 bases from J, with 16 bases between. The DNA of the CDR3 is TGTGCCTGGAGTGTACAGTCGGGGGCTGCGGCTTTCTTT. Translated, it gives CAWSVQSGAAAFF.

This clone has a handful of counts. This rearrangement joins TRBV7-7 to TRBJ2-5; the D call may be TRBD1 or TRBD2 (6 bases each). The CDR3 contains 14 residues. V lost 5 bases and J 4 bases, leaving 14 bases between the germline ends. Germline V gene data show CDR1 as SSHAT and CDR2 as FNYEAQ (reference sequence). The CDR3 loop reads CASSQGRAGETQYF. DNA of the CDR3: TGTGCCAGCAGCCAGGGGCGAGCGGGAGAGACCCAGTACTTC.

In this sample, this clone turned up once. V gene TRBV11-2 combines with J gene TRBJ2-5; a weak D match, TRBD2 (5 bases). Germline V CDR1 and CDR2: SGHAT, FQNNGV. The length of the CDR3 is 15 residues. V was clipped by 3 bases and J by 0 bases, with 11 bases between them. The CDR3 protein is CASSFNEGYQETQYF. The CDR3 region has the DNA TGTGCCAGCAGCTTCAACGAGGGATACCAAGAGACCCAGTACTTC.

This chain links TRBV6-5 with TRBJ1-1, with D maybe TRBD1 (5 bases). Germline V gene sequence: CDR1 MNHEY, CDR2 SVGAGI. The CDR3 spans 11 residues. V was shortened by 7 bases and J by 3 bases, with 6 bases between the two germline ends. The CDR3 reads CASKGHTEAFF. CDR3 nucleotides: TGTGCCAGCAAGGGACACACTGAAGCTTTCTTT.

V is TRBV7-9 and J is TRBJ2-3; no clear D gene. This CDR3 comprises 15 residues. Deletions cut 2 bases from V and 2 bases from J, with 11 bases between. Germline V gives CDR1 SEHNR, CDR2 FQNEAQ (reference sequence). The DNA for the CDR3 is TGTGCCAGCAGCTTACGACCAACTAACACAGATACGCAGTATTTT. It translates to CASSLRPTNTDTQYF.

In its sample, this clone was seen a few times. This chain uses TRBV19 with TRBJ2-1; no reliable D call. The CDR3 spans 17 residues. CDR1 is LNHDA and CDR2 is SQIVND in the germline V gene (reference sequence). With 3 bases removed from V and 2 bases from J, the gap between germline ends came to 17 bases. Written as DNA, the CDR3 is TGTGCCAGTAGTATTGCGAGGACGATCCCAGCCTACAATGAGCAGTTCTTC. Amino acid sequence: CASSIARTIPAYNEQFF.

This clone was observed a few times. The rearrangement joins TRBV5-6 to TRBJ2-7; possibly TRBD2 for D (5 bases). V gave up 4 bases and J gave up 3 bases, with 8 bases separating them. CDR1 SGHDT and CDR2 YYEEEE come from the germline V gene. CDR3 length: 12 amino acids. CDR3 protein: CASSRGGYEQYF. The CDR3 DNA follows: TGTGCCAGCAGCAGAGGAGGCTACGAGCAGTACTTC.

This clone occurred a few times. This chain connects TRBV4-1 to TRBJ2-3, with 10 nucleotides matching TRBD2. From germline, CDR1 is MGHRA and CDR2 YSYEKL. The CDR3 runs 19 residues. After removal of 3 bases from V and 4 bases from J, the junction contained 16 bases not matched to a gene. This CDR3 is CASSQRQGSLAGVPDTQYF. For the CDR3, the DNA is TGCGCCAGCAGCCAGCGACAGGGGAGCCTAGCGGGAGTACCAGATACGCAGTATTTT.

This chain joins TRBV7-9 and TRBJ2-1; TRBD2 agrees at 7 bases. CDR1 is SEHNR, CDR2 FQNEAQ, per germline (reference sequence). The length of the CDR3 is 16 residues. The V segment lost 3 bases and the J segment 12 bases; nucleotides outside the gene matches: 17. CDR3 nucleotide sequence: TGTGCCAGCAGCTTGAATTGGGCTAGCGGTCCCGGTGGGCAGTTCTTC. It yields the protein CASSLNWASGPGGQFF.

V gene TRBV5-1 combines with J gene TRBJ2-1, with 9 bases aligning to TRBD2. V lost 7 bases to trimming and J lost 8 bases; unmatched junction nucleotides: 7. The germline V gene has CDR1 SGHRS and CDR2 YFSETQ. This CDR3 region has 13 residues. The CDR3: CASGETSGYEQFF. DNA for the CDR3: TGCGCCAGCGGAGAGACTAGCGGTTATGAGCAGTTCTTC.

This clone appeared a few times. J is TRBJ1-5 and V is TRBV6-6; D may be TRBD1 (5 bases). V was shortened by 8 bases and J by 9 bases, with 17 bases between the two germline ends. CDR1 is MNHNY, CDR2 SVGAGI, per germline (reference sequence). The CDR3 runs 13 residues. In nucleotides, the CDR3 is TGTGCCAGCGGGGACGGGCCGGGAATGCCCCAGCATTTT. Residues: CASGDGPGMPQHF.

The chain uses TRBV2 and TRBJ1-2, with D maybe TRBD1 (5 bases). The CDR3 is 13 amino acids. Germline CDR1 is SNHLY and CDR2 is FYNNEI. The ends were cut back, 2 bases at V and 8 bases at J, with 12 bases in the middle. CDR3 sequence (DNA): TGTGCCAGCAGTGAACTCCGGGGGGACGGCTACACCTTC. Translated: CASSELRGDGYTF.

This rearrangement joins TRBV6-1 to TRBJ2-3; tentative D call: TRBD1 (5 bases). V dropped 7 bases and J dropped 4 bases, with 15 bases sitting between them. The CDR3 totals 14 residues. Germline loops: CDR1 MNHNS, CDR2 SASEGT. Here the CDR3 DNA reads TGTGCCAGCAACCTAAGGTCAGGGCCAGATACGCAGTATTTT. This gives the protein CASNLRSGPDTQYF.

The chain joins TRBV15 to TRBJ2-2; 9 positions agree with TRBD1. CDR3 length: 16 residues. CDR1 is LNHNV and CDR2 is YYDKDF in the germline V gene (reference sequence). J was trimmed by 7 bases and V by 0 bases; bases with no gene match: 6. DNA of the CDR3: TGTGCCACCAGCAGAGACGGGACAGGGACCAACGGGGAGCTGTTTTTT. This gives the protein CATSRDGTGTNGELFF.

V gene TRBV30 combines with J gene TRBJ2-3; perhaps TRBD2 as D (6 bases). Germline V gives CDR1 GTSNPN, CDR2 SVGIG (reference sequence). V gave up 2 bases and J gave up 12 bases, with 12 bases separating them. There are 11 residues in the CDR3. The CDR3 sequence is CAWSPKGTQYF. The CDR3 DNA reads TGTGCCTGGAGTCCTAAAGGGACTCAGTATTTT.

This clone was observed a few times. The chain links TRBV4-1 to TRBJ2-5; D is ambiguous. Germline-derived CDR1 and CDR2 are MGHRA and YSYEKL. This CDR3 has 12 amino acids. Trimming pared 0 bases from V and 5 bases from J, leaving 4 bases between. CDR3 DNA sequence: TGCGCCAGCAGCCAAGAGGGGGAGACCCAGTACTTC. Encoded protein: CASSQEGETQYF.

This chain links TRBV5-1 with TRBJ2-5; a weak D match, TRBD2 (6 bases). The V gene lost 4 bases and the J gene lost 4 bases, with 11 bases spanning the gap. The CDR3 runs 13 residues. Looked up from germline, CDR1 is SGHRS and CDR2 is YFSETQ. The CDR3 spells CASSDGRGETQYF. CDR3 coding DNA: TGCGCCAGCAGCGACGGGCGGGGAGAGACCCAGTACTTC.

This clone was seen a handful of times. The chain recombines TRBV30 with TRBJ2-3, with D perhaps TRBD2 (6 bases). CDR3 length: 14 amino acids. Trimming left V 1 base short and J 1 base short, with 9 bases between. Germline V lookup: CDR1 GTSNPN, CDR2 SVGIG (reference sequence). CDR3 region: CAWSAVAGTDTQYF. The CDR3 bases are TGTGCCTGGAGTGCAGTAGCGGGCACAGATACGCAGTATTTT.

CDR3 amino acids: CASSAPLGSGTQYF. CDR3 sequence (DNA): TGTGCCAGCAGCGCCCCTTTGGGGTCAGGGACCCAGTACTTC. The chain joins TRBV9 to TRBJ2-5; D is unresolved. V shed 3 bases and J shed 7 bases, with 16 bases lying between them. The CDR3 is 14 amino acids. Germline V gene data show CDR1 as SGDLS and CDR2 as YYNGEE.

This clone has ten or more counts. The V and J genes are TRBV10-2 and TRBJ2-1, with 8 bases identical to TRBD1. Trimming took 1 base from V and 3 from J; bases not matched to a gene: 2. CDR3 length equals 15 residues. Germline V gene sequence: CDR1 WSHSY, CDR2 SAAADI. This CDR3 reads CASSEFGQGYNEQFF. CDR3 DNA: TGCGCCAGCAGTGAGTTCGGACAGGGCTACAATGAGCAGTTCTTC.

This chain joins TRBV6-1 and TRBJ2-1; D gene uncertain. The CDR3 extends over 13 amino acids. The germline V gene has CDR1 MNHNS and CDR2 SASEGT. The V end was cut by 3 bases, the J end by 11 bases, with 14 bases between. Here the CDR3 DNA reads TGTGCCAGCAGTGAGTGGGCTCAGCCCAAGCAGTTCTTC. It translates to CASSEWAQPKQFF.

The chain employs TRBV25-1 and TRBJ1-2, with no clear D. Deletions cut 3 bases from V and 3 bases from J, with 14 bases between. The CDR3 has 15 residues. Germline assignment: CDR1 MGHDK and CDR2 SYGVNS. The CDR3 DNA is TGTGCCAGCAGTGACTCACGGGGTTTATACTATGGCTACACCTTC. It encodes CASSDSRGLYYGYTF.

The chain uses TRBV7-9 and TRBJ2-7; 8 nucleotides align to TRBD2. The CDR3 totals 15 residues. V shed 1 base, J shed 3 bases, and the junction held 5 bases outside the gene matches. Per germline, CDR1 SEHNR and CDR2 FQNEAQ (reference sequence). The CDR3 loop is CASSLEPSGGYEQYF. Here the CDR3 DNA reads TGTGCCAGCAGCTTAGAACCCAGCGGGGGCTACGAGCAGTACTTC.

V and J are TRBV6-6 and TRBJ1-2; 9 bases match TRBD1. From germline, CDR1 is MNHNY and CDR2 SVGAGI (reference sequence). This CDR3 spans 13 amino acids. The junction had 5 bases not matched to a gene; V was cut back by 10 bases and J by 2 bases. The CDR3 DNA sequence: TGTGCCACCAGGACAGGGGAGAACTATGGCTACACCTTC. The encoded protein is CATRTGENYGYTF.